Below are 15 T cell receptor beta chains sequenced from a single sample in a study of blood T cell repertoires in COVID-19. Generated by immunoSEQ multiplex PCR, the TCRdb table keeps only in-frame clones and is missing some. The sample carries about 98,000 clones, approximately 81% recorded once. The sequenced sample consisted of peripheral blood. These receptors all stem from a man between 60 and 75 years old with acute or convalescent COVID-19.

The chain employs TRBV19 and TRBJ1-4; 7 nucleotides match TRBD1. The CDR3 sequence is 16 residues long. J gave up 4 bases and V 6 bases, and 11 bases lay outside the gene matches. CDR1 is LNHDA, CDR2 SQIVND, per germline (reference sequence). CDR3 sequence: CASSKLGTDGNEKLFF. For the CDR3, the DNA is TGTGCCAGTAGCAAACTCGGGACAGACGGTAATGAAAAACTGTTTTTT.

This rearrangement joins TRBV15 to TRBJ1-4; D not resolved. Trimming stripped 0 bases from V and 2 bases from J, with 13 bases between. CDR1 and CDR2 from the germline V gene are LNHNV and YYDKDF (reference sequence). The CDR3 totals 17 residues. CDR3 in amino acids: CATSRDLIGSTNEKLFF. The CDR3 bases are TGTGCCACCAGCAGAGATTTGATAGGGAGCACTAATGAAAAACTGTTTTTT.

J is TRBJ2-1 and V is TRBV5-4, with D possibly TRBD1 on 6 matching bases. V was shortened by 4 bases and J by 6 bases, with 17 bases between the two germline ends. CDR3 length: 15 residues. In germline, CDR1 is SGHNT, CDR2 YYREEE (reference sequence). The CDR3 coding sequence is TGTGCCAGCAGCGCCTCGGGACACCCCCCCAATGAGCAGTTCTTC. This translates into CASSASGHPPNEQFF. Drawing the rest from reference TRBV5-4 and TRBJ2-1, the complete variable domain is ETGVTQSPTHLIKTRGQQVTLRCSSQSGHNTVSWYQQALGQGPQFIFQYYREEENGRGNFPPRFSGLQFPNYSSELNVNALELDDSALYLCASSASGHPPNEQFFGPGTRLTVL.

The chain is built from TRBV3-1 (or the pseudogene TRBV3-2) and TRBJ1-4; 7 nucleotides line up with TRBD1. J gave up 7 bases and V 5 bases, and 7 bases lay outside the gene matches. Germline CDR1 is LGHDT and CDR2 is YNNKEL (reference sequence). The CDR3 extends over 14 amino acids. The CDR3, as DNA: TGTGCCAGCAGCTCCGGGACAGCCTTTGAAAAACTGTTTTTT. It specifies CASSSGTAFEKLFF.

The chain has TRBV10-3 and TRBJ1-5; TRBD1 is a possible D gene (5 bases). CDR1 is ENHRY and CDR2 is SYGVKD in the germline V gene. Trimming stripped 8 bases from V and 3 bases from J, with 14 bases between. The CDR3 length is 14 residues. CDR3 in amino acids: CAIGAHIDNQPQHF. DNA of the CDR3: TGTGCCATCGGGGCGCACATTGACAATCAGCCCCAGCATTTT.

This clone showed up many times. J is TRBJ1-5 and V is TRBV30, with unresolved D. Trimming removed 0 bases from V and 2 bases from J, with 8 bases in between. Looked up from germline, CDR1 is GTSNPN and CDR2 is SVGIG (reference sequence). This CDR3 has 14 amino acids. CDR3 sequence (DNA): TGTGCCTGGAGTGTACAAGGAGGCAATCAGCCCCAGCATTTT. This codes for CAWSVQGGNQPQHF.

CDR3 coding DNA: TGTGCCAGCAGCTTCTGGACTAGCGGGTCCGGGGAGCTGTTTTTT. It translates to CASSFWTSGSGELFF. This chain joins TRBV7-8 and TRBJ2-2; 11 positions agree with TRBD2. V shed 3 bases and J 6 bases; nucleotides not matched to a gene: 3. Germline-derived CDR1 and CDR2 are SGHVS and FQNEAQ. The CDR3 has 15 amino acids.

This clone was counted a single time. The chain combines TRBV11-2 with TRBJ2-5; 10 bases line up with TRBD1. The trim removed 5 bases at V and 4 bases at J, leaving 10 bases unmatched. CDR3 length: 16 amino acids. CDR1 and CDR2 from the germline V gene are SGHAT and FQNNGV. CDR3 region: CASSTRTGGSGETQYF. Written as DNA, the CDR3 is TGTGCCAGCAGCACACGGACAGGGGGAAGTGGAGAGACCCAGTACTTC.

This clone was seen only a few times. As DNA, the CDR3 is TGTGCCAGCAGCTCGCTCCGACTAGCAGGTGAGCAGTTCTTC. Amino acid sequence: CASSSLRLAGEQFF. The gene calls are TRBV5-6 and TRBJ2-1, with TRBD2 matching over 7 bases. Trimming cost V 3 bases and J 9 bases; bases outside gene matches: 9. The CDR3 has 14 residues. Germline lookup yields CDR1 SGHDT and CDR2 YYEEEE.

This clone appeared a few times. The CDR3 region is CASSLEGGPYNEQFF. The CDR3 DNA is TGCGCCAGCAGCTTGGAGGGAGGGCCCTACAATGAGCAGTTCTTC. The chain combines TRBV5-1 with TRBJ2-1, with 7 bases aligning to TRBD2. Germline V gene data show CDR1 as SGHRS and CDR2 as YFSETQ. J gave up 2 bases and V 0 bases, and 2 bases lay outside the gene matches. The CDR3 spans 15 residues.

The rearrangement links TRBV9 to TRBJ1-1; no firm D call. Trimming took 4 bases from V and 3 from J, leaving 16 bases between them. The CDR3 covers 15 residues. Germline loops: CDR1 SGDLS, CDR2 YYNGEE. The CDR3 is CASSPSQARDTEAFF. CDR3 in DNA: TGTGCCAGCAGCCCCTCGCAGGCGAGGGACACTGAAGCTTTCTTT.

CDR3 nucleotide sequence: TGCGCCAGCAGCCAAGGGGACAGCCTTTCACCCCTCCACTTT. Encoded protein: CASSQGDSLSPLHF. The chain is built from TRBV4-1 and TRBJ1-6, with 7 bases identical to TRBD1. Germline values: CDR1 MGHRA, CDR2 YSYEKL. The CDR3 spans 14 residues. J lost 9 bases, V lost 1 base, and 3 bases had no gene match.

The chain couples TRBV30 to TRBJ1-2; TRBD1 might be the D (5 bases). There are 13 residues in the CDR3. CDR1 is GTSNPN, CDR2 SVGIG, per germline (reference sequence). V was shortened by 3 bases and J by 4 bases, with 12 bases between the two germline ends. DNA for the CDR3: TGTGCCTGGAGCCCGGGACTCCTCTATGGCTACACCTTC. Translated, it gives CAWSPGLLYGYTF.

V is TRBV24-1 and J is TRBJ2-2, with a weak D call TRBD1 (6 bases). CDR3 length equals 14 residues. Germline loops: CDR1 KGHDR, CDR2 SFDVKD. The V gene lost 7 bases and the J gene lost 1 base, with 9 bases spanning the gap. The CDR3 spells CATSGTLNTGELFF. The CDR3 DNA follows: TGTGCCACCAGCGGGACACTGAACACCGGGGAGCTGTTTTTT.

The chain recombines TRBV4-1 with TRBJ2-7; TRBD2 matches at 7 bases. The germline CDR1 and CDR2 sequences are MGHRA and YSYEKL. The CDR3 is made up of 18 amino acids. V was clipped by 1 base and J by 0 bases; unmatched bases: 12. CDR3 nucleotide sequence: TGCGCCAGCAGCCAAGTGAGTAGCGGGTCGATGAGCTCCTACGAGCAGTACTTC. Translating it yields CASSQVSSGSMSSYEQYF.